Sequencing of this TCR beta chain was carried out in a study of T cell responses to AZD1222 COVID-19 vaccine. For this clone: What it binds is unknown.

Study conclusions and caveats: Following two doses of AZD1222, Spike-specific TCR breadth and depth rose.

The V end was cut by 1 base, the J end by 0 bases, with 13 bases between. The CDR3 spans 17 residues. CDR1 is SGHTA and CDR2 is FQGNSA in the germline V gene. The method was immunoSEQ multiplex PCR; TCRdb's version includes in-frame clones alone and lacks a portion of them. In the table there are 92,000 or so clones, 89% of which are singletons. The sequence was obtained from an adult who received the AZD1222 COVID-19 vaccine. The sample consisted of peripheral blood, taken 28 days after the second AZD1222 dose. This chain uses TRBV7-2 with TRBJ2-1; the D gene is possibly TRBD2 (5 bases). The CDR3 here is CASSLGRGMSSYNEQFF. The CDR3 bases are TGTGCCAGCAGCTTAGGGCGAGGGATGAGCTCCTACAATGAGCAGTTCTTC.